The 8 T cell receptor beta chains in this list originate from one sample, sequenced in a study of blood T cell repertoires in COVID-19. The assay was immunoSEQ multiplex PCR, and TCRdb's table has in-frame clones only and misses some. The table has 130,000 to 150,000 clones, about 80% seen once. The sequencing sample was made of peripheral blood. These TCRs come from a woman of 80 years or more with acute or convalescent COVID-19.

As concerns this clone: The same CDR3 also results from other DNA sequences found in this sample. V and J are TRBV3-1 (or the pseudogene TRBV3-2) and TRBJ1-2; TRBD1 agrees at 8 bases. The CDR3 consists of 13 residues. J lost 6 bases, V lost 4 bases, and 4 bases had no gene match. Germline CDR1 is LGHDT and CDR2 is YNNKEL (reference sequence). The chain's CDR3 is CASSPGQGDGYTF. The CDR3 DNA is TGTGCCAGCAGCCCCGGACAGGGCGATGGCTACACCTTC.

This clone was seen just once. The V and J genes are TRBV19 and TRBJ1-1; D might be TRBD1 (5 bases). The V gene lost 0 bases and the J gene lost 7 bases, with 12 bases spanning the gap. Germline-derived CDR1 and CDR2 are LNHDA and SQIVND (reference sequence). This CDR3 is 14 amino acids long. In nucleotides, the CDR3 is TGTGCCAGTAGTATAGAGCGGGGCAGACATGAAGCTTTCTTT. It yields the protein CASSIERGRHEAFF.

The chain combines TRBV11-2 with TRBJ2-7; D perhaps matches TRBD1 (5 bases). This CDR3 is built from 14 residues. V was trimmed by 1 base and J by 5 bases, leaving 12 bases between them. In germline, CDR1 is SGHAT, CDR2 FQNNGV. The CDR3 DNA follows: TGTGCCAGCAGCTTAGCGTCAGGGTCGGACGAGCAGTACTTC. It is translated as CASSLASGSDEQYF.

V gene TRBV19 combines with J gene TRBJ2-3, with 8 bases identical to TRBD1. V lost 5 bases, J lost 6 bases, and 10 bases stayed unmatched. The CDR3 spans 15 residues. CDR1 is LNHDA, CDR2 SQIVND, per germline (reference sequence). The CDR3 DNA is TGTGCCAGTAGTCGCTGGGCAGGGGGCATTGATACGCAGTATTTT. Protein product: CASSRWAGGIDTQYF. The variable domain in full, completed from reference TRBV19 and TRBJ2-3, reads DGGITQSPKYLFRKEGQNVTLSCEQNLNHDAMYWYRQDPGQGLRLIYYSQIVNDFQKGDIAEGYSVSREKKESFPLTVTSAQKNPTAFYLCASSRWAGGIDTQYFGPGTRLTVL.

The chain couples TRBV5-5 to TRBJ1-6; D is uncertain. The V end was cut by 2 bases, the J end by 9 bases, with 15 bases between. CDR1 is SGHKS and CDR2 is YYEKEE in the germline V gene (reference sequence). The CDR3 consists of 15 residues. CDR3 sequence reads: CASSFELPTPSPLHF. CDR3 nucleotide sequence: TGTGCCAGCAGCTTCGAATTGCCAACACCTTCACCCCTCCACTTT.

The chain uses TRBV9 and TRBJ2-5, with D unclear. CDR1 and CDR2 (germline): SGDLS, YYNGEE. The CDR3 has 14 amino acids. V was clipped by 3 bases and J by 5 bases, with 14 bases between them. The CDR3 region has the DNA TGTGCCAGCAGCGCTCTTGCAAGTCGGGAGACCCAGTACTTC. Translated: CASSALASRETQYF.

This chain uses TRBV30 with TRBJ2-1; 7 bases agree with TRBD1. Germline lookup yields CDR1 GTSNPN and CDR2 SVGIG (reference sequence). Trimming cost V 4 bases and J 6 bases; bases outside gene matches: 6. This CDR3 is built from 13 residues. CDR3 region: CAWKGDRLNEQFF. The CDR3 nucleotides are TGTGCCTGGAAGGGGGACAGACTCAATGAGCAGTTCTTC.

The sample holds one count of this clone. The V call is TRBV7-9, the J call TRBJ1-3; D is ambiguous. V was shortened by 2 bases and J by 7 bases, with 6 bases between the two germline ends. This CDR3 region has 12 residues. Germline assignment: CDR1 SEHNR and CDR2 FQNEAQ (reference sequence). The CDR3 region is CASSLNSNTIYF. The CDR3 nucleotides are TGTGCCAGCAGCTTAAACTCGAACACCATATATTTT.